The TCR beta chain under discussion was sequenced for a study of blood T cell repertoires in COVID-19 (dated by TCRdb to about 2020). Turning to the overall study: Samples covering the acute and convalescent phases of COVID-19 were provided by collaborators in the United States, Italy and Spain. The material from the prospective study consisted of cDNA or gDNA derived from T cells, B-cell-depleted T cells, or PBMCs. Samples came from the ongoing ImmuneRACE study (first 160 participants) plus 1,254 subjects from 6 global collaborators. HLA class I and class II types, where available, came from metadata supplied by the sample provider rather than from assay-based typing. A freely available public database, intended as a resource for researchers studying the immune response to SARS-CoV-2, is where the repertoires were released. Sample metadata almost always included a de-identified subject ID, COVID-19 status, age in years and sex. Deeply sampled blood TCRbeta repertoires from subjects exposed to, actively infected with, or recovered from COVID-19 were included in the dataset. Study-level results and caveats: How much clinical and demographic metadata was included differed by source and by participant, and the metadata was provided uncurated.

Each collaborating institution followed its own protocols to collect whole blood in K2EDTA tubes. Collaborator samples were shipped for TCRbeta analysis as frozen whole blood, isolated PBMCs, or DNA extracted from either sample type. Trimming costs V 1 base and J 0 bases, and their ends lie 10 bases apart. Including cysteine and phenylalanine, the CDR3 has 16 amino acids. CDR3 DNA is the only sequence kept; it has 48 bases, read in frame from the first base. The germline V gene yields SGHAT for CDR1 and FQNNGV for CDR2. TCRbeta CDR3 regions were amplified from genomic DNA using the immunoSEQ Assay, a bias-controlled multiplex PCR. The original pipeline was this. Nucleated cell counts per sample were estimated from amplification of reference gene primers within the assay. Sequence reads were collapsed and filtered to measure the absolute abundance of every unique TCRbeta CDR3 rearrangement. Productive Simpson clonality was computed per sample as the square root of Simpson's diversity index over productive rearrangements. TCRdb's version of the immuneACCESS table is confined to in-frame rearrangements and falls short of the full clone set. An unresolved V gene accounts for under half of the shortfall where checked; the remainder is of unknown origin. The DNA was the basis for D and trimming; V, J and clone size are from that table. This sample comprises approximately 140,000 clones, 85% to 90% of them detected only once. Clones ranked in the top ten supply over 9.5% of the sample.

Worth noting for this clone: Its binding antigen is unknown. No per-base quality is available; no much larger clone lies one base away.

This TCR was sampled from a man between 50 and 59 years old with active or convalescent COVID-19. This chain joins TRBV11-2 to TRBJ1-3, with the D gene call left open. The specimen was peripheral blood. The DNA reads as follows: TGTGCCAGCAGCTTAGGACCTCGGAGCTCTGGAAACACCATATATTTT. This translates into CASSLGPRSSGNTIYF. The entire variable domain, with the stretches around the CDR3 drawn from the reference TRBV11-2 and TRBJ1-3 proteins, is EAGVAQSPRYKIIEKRQSVAFWCNPISGHATLYWYQQILGQGPKLLIQFQNNGVVDDSQLPKDRFSAERLKGVDSTLKIQPAKLEDSAVYLCASSLGPRSSGNTIYFGEGSWLTVV.